These T cell receptor beta chains were read from a single sample in a study of shared clonotypes between healthy human individuals. Profiled with immunoSEQ multiplex PCR; TCRdb holds only in-frame clones, not every one. The sample yields a few million clones, nearly 97% seen once. Sequences were obtained from naive CD4+ T cells sorted from blood. These receptors were obtained from a man between 18 and 35 years old in good health. Both conserved end residues are part of each CDR3. The order of the fields is V gene, J gene, CDR3 protein.

V gene: TRBV4-1; J gene: TRBJ2-2; CDR3 protein: CASSRGQGASTGELFF
V gene: TRBV19; J gene: TRBJ1-2; CDR3 protein: CASSIPTGGLYGYTF
V gene: TRBV30; J gene: TRBJ2-5; CDR3 protein: CAWSWLAGWGQETQYF
V gene: TRBV5-1; J gene: TRBJ2-1; CDR3 protein: CASSSLFTGGNEQFF
V gene: TRBV6-4; J gene: TRBJ2-3; CDR3 protein: CASSDWGDTQYF
V gene: TRBV2; J gene: TRBJ2-3; CDR3 protein: CASSGRETTDTQYF
V gene: TRBV2; J gene: TRBJ2-7; CDR3 protein: CASSHRESSYEQYF
V gene: TRBV5-1; J gene: TRBJ1-1; CDR3 protein: CASSLEGTASTEAFF
V gene: TRBV18; J gene: TRBJ1-6; CDR3 protein: CASSPRLVRNNSPLHF
V gene: TRBV19; J gene: TRBJ2-1; CDR3 protein: CASEGGRRGEQFF